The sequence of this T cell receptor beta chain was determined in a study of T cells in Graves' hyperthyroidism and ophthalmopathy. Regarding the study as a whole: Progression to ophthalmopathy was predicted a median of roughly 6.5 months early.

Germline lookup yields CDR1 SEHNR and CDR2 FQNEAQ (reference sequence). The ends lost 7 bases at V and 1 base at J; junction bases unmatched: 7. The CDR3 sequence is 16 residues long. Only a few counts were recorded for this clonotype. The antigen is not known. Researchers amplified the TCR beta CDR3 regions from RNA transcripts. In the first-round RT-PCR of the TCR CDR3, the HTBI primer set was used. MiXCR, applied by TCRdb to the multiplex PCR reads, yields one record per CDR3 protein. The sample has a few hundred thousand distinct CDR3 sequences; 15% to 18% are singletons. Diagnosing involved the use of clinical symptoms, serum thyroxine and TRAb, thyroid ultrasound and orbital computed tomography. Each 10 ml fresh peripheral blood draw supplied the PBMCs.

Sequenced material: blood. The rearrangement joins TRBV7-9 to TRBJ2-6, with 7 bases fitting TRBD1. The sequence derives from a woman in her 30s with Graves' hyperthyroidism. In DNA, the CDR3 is TGTGCCAGCAACGGACAGGTTAGGTCTGGGGCCAACGTCCTGACTTTC. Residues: CASNGQVRSGANVLTF.